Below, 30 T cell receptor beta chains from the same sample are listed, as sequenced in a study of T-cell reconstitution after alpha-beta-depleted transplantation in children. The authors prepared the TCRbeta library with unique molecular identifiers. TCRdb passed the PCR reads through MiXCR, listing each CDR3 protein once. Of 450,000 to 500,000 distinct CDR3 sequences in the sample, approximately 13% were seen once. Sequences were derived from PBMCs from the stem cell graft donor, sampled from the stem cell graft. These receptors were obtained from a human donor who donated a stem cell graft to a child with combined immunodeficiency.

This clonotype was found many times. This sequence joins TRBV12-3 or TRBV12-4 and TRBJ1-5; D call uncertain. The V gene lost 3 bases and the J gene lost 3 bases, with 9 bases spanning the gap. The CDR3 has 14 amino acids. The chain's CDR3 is CASSFSPNNQPQHF. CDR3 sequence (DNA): TGTGCCAGCAGTTTCAGTCCAAACAATCAGCCCCAGCATTTT.

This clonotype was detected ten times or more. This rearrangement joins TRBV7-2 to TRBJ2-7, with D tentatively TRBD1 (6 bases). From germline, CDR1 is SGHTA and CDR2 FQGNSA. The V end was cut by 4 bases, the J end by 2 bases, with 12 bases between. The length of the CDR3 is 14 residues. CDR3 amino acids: CASSSRDKTYEQYF. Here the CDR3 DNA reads TGTGCCAGCAGCTCCCGGGACAAGACCTACGAGCAGTACTTC. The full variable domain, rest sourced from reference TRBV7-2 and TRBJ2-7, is GAGVSQSPSNKVTEKGKDVELRCDPISGHTALYWYRQSLGQGLEFLIYFQGNSAPDKSGLPSDRFSAERTGGSVSTLTIQRTQQEDSAVYLCASSSRDKTYEQYFGPGTRLTVT.

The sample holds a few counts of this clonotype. The CDR3 is CASRLGLAEYEQYF. In DNA, the CDR3 is TGTGCCAGCAGATTGGGACTAGCGGAGTACGAGCAGTACTTC. The chain has TRBV27 and TRBJ2-7; 11 positions agree with TRBD2. Germline V gives CDR1 MNHEY, CDR2 SMNVEV (reference sequence). V lost 6 bases, J lost 4 bases, and 5 bases stayed unmatched. This CDR3 comprises 14 residues.

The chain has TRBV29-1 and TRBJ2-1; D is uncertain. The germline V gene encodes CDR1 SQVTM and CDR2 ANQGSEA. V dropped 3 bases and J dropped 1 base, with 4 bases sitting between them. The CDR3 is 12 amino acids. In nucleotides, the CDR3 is TGCAGCGTTGACAGATCCTACAATGAGCAGTTCTTC. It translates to CSVDRSYNEQFF.

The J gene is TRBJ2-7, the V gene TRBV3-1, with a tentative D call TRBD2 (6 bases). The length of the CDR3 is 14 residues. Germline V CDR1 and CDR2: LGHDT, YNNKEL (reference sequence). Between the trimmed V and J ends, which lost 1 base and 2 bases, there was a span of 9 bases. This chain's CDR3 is CASSQVPGAYEQYF. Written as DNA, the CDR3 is TGTGCCAGCAGCCAAGTCCCGGGGGCCTACGAGCAGTACTTC.

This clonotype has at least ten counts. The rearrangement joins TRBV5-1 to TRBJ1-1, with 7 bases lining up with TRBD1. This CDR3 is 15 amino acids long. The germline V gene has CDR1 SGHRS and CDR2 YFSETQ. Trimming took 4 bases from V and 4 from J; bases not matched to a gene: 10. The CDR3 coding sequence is TGCGCCAGCAGCCCCGACGGACAGGCGGGCACTGAAGCTTTCTTT. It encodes CASSPDGQAGTEAFF.

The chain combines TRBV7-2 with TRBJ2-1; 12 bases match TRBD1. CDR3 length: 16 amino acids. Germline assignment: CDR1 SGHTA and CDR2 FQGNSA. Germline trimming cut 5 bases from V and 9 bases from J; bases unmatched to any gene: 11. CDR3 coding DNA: TGTGCCAGCAGCCCCCGTGGGGGGACAGGGGGCAGTGAGCAGTTCTTC. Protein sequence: CASSPRGGTGGSEQFF.

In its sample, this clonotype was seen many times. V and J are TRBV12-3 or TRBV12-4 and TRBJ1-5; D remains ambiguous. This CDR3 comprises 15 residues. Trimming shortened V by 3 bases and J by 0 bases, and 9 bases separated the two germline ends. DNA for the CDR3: TGTGCCAGCAGTTTTCAGGCAGTTAGCAATCAGCCCCAGCATTTT. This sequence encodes CASSFQAVSNQPQHF.

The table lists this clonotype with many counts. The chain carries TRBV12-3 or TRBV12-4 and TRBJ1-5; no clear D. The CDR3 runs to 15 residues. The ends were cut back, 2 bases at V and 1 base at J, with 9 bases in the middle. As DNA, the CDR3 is TGTGCCAGCAGTTTATGGAGCGGCAGCAATCAGCCCCAGCATTTT. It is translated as CASSLWSGSNQPQHF.

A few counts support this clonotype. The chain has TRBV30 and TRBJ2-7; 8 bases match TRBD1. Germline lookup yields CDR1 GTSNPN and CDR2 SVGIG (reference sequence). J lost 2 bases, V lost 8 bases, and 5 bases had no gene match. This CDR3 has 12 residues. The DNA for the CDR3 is TGTGCCGCGGGACAGGCGACCTACGAGCAGTACTTC. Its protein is CAAGQATYEQYF. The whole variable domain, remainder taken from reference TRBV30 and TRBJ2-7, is SQTIHQWPATLVQPVGSPLSLECTVEGTSNPNLYWYRQAAGRGLQLLFYSVGIGQISSEVPQNLSASRPQDRQFILSSKKLLLSDSGFYLCAAGQATYEQYFGPGTRLTVT.

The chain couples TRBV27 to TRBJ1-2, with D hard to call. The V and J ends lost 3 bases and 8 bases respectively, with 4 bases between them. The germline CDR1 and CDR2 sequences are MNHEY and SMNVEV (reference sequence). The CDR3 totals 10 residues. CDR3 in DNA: TGTGCCAGCAGTTTGACCGGCTACACCTTC. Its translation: CASSLTGYTF.

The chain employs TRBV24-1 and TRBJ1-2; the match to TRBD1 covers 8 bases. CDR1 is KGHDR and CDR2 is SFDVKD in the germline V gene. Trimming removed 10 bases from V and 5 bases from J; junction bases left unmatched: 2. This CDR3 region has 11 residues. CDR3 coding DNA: TGTGCCACAGGACAGGGTTATGGCTACACCTTC. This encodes CATGQGYGYTF.

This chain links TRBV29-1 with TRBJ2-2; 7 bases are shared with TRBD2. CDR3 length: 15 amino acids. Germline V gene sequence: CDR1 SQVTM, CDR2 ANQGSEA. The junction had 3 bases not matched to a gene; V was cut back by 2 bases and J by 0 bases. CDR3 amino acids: CSVERGGANTGELFF. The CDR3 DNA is TGCAGCGTTGAACGCGGGGGTGCGAACACCGGGGAGCTGTTTTTT.

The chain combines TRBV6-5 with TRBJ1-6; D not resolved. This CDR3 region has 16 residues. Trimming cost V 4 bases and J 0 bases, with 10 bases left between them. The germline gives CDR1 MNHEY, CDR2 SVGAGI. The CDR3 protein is CASSSKESSYNSPLHF. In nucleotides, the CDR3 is TGTGCCAGCAGTTCAAAGGAGAGCTCCTATAATTCACCCCTCCACTTT.

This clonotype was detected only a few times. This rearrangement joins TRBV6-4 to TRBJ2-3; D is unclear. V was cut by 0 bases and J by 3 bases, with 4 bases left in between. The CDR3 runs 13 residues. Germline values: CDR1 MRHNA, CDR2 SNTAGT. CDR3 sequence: CASSDSETDTQYF. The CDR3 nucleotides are TGTGCCAGCAGTGACTCCGAGACAGATACGCAGTATTTT.

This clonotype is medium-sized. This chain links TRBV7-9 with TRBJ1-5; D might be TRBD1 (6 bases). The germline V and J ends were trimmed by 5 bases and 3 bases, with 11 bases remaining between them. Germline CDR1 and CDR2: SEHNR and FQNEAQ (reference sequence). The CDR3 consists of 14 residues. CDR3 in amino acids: CASSRGQINQPQHF. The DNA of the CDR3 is TGTGCCAGCAGCCGCGGACAGATCAATCAGCCCCAGCATTTT. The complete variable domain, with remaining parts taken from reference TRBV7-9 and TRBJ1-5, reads DTGVSQNPRHKITKRGQNVTFRCDPISEHNRLYWYRQTLGQGPEFLTYFQNEAQLEKSRLLSDRFSAERPKGSFSTLEIQRTEQGDSAMYLCASSRGQINQPQHFGDGTRLSIL.

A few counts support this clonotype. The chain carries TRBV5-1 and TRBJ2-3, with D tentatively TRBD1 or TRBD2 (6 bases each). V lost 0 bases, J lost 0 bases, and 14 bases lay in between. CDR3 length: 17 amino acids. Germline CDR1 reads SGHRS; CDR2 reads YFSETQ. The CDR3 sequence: CASSLAGDISSTDTQYF. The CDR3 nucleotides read TGCGCCAGCAGCTTGGCGGGGGACATTTCTAGCACAGATACGCAGTATTTT.

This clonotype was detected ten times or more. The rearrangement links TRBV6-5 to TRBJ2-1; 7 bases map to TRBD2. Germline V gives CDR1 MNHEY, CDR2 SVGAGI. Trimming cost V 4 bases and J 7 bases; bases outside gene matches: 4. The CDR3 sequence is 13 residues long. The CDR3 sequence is CASSSGLLNEQFF. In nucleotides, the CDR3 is TGTGCCAGCAGTTCGGGACTACTAAATGAGCAGTTCTTC.

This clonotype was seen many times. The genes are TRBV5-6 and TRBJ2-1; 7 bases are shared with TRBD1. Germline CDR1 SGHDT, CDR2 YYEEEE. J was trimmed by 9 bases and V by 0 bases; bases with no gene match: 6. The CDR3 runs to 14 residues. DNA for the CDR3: TGTGCCAGCAGCTTGGGAAGGGGGCTCGGTGAGCAGTTCTTC. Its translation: CASSLGRGLGEQFF.

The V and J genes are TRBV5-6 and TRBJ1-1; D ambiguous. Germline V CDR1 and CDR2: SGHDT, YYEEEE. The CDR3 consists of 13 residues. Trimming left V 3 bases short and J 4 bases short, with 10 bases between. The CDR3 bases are TGTGCCAGCAGCTGGACCCTGGGCACTGAAGCTTTCTTT. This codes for CASSWTLGTEAFF.

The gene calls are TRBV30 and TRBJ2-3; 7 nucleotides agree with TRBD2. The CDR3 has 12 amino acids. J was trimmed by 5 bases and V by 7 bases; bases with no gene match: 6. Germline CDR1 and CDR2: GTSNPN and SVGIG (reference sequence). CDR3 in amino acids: CAYSGFVDTQYF. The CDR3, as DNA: TGTGCCTATAGCGGGTTTGTAGATACGCAGTATTTT.

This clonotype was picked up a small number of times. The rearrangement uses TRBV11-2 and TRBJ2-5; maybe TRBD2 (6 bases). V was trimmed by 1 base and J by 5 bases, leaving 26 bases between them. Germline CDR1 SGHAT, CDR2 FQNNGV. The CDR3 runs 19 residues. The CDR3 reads CASSLVASGRGRKHETQYF. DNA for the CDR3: TGTGCCAGCAGCTTAGTGGCGTCGGGGAGAGGGAGGAAGCATGAGACCCAGTACTTC.

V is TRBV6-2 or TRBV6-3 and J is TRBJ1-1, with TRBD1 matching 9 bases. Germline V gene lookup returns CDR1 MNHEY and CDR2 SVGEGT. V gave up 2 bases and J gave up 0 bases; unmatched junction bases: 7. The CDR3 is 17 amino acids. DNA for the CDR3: TGTGCCAGCAGTTACGGACAGGGGAAGGAGTTGAACACTGAAGCTTTCTTT. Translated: CASSYGQGKELNTEAFF.

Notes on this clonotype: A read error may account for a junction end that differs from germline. This CDR3 reads CTSSFSKGLQETQYF. The DNA of the CDR3 is TGCACCAGCAGCTTCTCCAAGGGGTTACAAGAGACCCAGTACTTC. The V call is TRBV5-1, the J call TRBJ2-5; D might be TRBD1 (5 bases). Germline V gene sequence: CDR1 SGHRS, CDR2 YFSETQ. This CDR3 comprises 15 residues.

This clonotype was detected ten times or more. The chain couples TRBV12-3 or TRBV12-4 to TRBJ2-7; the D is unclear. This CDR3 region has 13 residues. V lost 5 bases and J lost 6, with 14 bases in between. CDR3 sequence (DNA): TGTGCCAGCAGTCCCCTCCTCGATGGCGAGCAGTACTTC. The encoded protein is CASSPLLDGEQYF.

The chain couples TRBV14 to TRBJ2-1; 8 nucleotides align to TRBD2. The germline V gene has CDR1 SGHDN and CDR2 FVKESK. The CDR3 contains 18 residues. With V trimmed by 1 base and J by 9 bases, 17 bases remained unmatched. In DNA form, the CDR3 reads TGTGCCAGCAGCCAAGGATCTGGAATTAGCGGGGCGCTAGGTGAGCAGTTCTTC. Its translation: CASSQGSGISGALGEQFF.

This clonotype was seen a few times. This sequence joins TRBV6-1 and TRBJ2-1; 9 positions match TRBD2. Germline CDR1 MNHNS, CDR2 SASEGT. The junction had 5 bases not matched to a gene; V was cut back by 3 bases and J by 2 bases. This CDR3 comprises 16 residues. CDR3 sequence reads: CASSDRLAGPYNEQFF. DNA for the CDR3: TGTGCCAGCAGTGACCGGCTAGCGGGACCCTACAATGAGCAGTTCTTC.

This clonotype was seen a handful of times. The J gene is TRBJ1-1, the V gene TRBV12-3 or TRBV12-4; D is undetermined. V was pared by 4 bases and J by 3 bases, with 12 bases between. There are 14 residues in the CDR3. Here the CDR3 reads CASSSGRRDTEAFF. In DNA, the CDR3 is TGTGCCAGCAGTTCGGGGAGAAGAGACACTGAAGCTTTCTTT.

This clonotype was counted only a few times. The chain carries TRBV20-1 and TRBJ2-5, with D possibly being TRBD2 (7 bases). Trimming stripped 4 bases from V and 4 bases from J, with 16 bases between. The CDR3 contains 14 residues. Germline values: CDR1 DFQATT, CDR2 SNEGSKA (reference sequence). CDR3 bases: TGCAGTGCTAAGACGGGGGGCTTTGTAGAGACCCAGTACTTC. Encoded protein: CSAKTGGFVETQYF.

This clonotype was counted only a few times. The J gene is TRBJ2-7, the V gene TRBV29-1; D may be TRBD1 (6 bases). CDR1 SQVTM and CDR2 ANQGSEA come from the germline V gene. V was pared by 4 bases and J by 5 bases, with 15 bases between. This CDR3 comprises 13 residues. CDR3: CSVVGRGVDEQYF. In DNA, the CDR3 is TGCAGCGTTGTAGGCAGGGGAGTTGACGAGCAGTACTTC.